This TCR beta chain was captured in a study of monozygotic twins with inflammatory bowel disease (dated by TCRdb to the late 2010s). About the investigation overall: The complete study included about 28 monozygotic twin pairs: 19 IBD-discordant Danish pairs and nine German pairs, of which four were IBD-concordant and five were IBD-discordant. Within discordant pairs, disease-associated traits were sought mainly by comparing IBD patients with their genetically identical healthy co-twins. Each individual had, on average, about 151 000 unique TCRalpha sequences and 181 000 unique TCRbeta sequences available for analysis.

From each donor, an approximately 2.3 ml peripheral blood sample was collected into PAXgene tubes and kept at -80 degrees C. Without T cell sorting, total RNA was isolated from whole blood using the PAXgene blood miRNA kit on an automated QIAcube. Deep TCRalpha and TCRbeta repertoire profiling with unique molecular barcoding was performed on peripheral blood of monozygotic twin pairs concordant or discordant for inflammatory bowel disease. Smoking habits were recorded for all twin pairs, and individuals were classified as current, former or never smokers. The CDR3 has 12 amino acids, counting the end cysteine and phenylalanine. Only the protein is on record. For this clonotype: It lacks a known antigen.

Libraries were prepared through 5' RACE. The input for every TCR library was roughly 4,000 ng of total RNA. For each sample, cDNA synthesis was carried out in eight separate reactions using SMARTScribe reverse transcriptase. Unique molecular identifiers containing a 6-nucleotide sample barcode were introduced through template switching during cDNA synthesis. Amplification of TCRalpha and TCRbeta cDNA involved two nested PCRs of around 15 and 9 cycles, and each PCR was followed by bead purification. Before amplification, the cDNA was treated with uracil DNA-glycosylase and purified using the QIAquick PCR purification kit. The second PCR was the step at which Illumina TruSeq-compatible adapters and sample-specific barcodes were added. TapeStation and Qubit were used to check library quality and concentration, and 5 ng of each library went into the pool. Sequencing of pooled libraries was carried out on an Illumina HiSeq2500 single-index Rapid Run using 2 x 100 bp reads and custom sequencing primers. The published analysis was carried out like this. MiGEC version 1.2.6 was used for UMI-based consensus assembly to correct PCR and sequencing errors. MiXCR version 2.1.1 was used for V(D)J alignment, clonotype assembly and CDR3 extraction. To normalise gene usage, clonotype sharing and MAIT/NKT TCR abundance, the analysis used the top 1000, 10 000 and 20 000 clonotypes per sample. Diversity was computed as the inverse Simpson index with the vegan R package after downsampling to 27 000 UMIs. Paired Mann-Whitney U tests were applied to discordant twin pairs, and Benjamini-Hochberg correction was used for multiple testing. TCRdb reprocessed the public reads and reports one entry per CDR3 protein sequence, without DNA. The V and J calls and clone size come from TCRdb's table, not from the authors' own analysis. This sample's table carries under 200,000 distinct CDR3 sequences. Under 3.5% of the sample goes to the ten largest clones.

Broader findings and caveats from the paper: Concordant and discordant twins showed no difference in repertoire similarity, possibly because of limited statistical power. No single strong signal or clonotype linked to IBD turned up in the results, so the idea that one exists was not supported. IBD patients had lower TCRbeta repertoire diversity, measured by the inverse Simpson index, than their healthy co-twins. Distinction between different T cell subtypes could not be achieved in the analysis. Fewer clonotypes were shared with other individuals by IBD patients than by healthy twins, most markedly in patients showing signs of disease activity. Background noise and inter-individual variability may have been introduced into the repertoires by the differing immunosuppressive treatments among patients.

The specimen sequenced was blood. The V and J genes are TRBV12-3 or TRBV12-4 and TRBJ2-3; TCRdb lists TRBD1, though no DNA is available to test this call. The clonotype comes from a human donor with ulcerative colitis or Crohn's disease, or a healthy co-twin of an affected twin (not recorded which). This receptor carries the CDR3 CASRGQTDTQYF.